A single sample is the source of the 4 T cell receptor beta chains below, sequenced in a study of a mutant IDH1 vaccine in newly diagnosed glioma. For these TCRs, the target antigens are not known. Some clones are missing from TCRdb's copy, which holds only in-frame ones; the method was immunoSEQ multiplex PCR. The sample has 30,000 to 35,000 clones; about 80% are singletons. Noted time point: week 5, during vaccination. The content of each vaccine dose was 300 ug of mutant IDH1 20-mer peptide, and topical imiquimod accompanied it. Sequences were derived from PBMCs, sampled from a glioma patient whose treatment included an IDH1 peptide vaccine. The receptors were sampled from a man younger than 40 with glioma.

The chain recombines TRBV6-5 with TRBJ1-1; D remains ambiguous. The CDR3 sequence is 14 residues long. The V and J ends lost 2 bases and 0 bases respectively, with 7 bases between them. CDR1 is MNHEY and CDR2 is SVGAGI in the germline V gene. The CDR3 DNA follows: TGTGCCAGCAGTTACGGGTCCTTGAACACTGAAGCTTTCTTT. Residues: CASSYGSLNTEAFF.

The chain links TRBV19 to TRBJ2-7, with D hard to call. Per the germline V gene, CDR1 is LNHDA and CDR2 is SQIVND (reference sequence). The CDR3 is 13 residues long. Trimming removed 6 bases at V and 3 bases at J, with 12 bases between. The CDR3 protein is CASRGNQNYEQYF. The CDR3 bases are TGTGCCAGTAGAGGGAATCAAAACTACGAGCAGTACTTC. Together with reference TRBV19 and TRBJ2-7, the CDR3 gives the full variable domain: DGGITQSPKYLFRKEGQNVTLSCEQNLNHDAMYWYRQDPGQGLRLIYYSQIVNDFQKGDIAEGYSVSREKKESFPLTVTSAQKNPTAFYLCASRGNQNYEQYFGPGTRLTVT.

This sequence joins TRBV7-9 and TRBJ2-1; D is possibly TRBD1 (6 bases). Germline CDR1 SEHNR, CDR2 FQNEAQ (reference sequence). Trimming cost V 1 base and J 7 bases, with 11 bases left between them. The CDR3 runs 14 residues. The CDR3, as DNA: TGTGCCAGCAGCTTAGTTCAGGGGCGTAATGAGCAGTTCTTC. Its translation: CASSLVQGRNEQFF.

There are a few counts of this clone. The gene calls are TRBV7-2 and TRBJ2-3; TRBD2 agrees at 7 bases. Trimming removed 0 bases from V and 2 bases from J; junction bases left unmatched: 8. In germline, CDR1 is SGHTA, CDR2 FQGNSA. This CDR3 is built from 17 residues. CDR3 sequence: CASSLAGGGGPTDTQYF. CDR3 nucleotides: TGTGCCAGCAGCTTAGCAGGTGGGGGGGGTCCCACAGATACGCAGTATTTT.